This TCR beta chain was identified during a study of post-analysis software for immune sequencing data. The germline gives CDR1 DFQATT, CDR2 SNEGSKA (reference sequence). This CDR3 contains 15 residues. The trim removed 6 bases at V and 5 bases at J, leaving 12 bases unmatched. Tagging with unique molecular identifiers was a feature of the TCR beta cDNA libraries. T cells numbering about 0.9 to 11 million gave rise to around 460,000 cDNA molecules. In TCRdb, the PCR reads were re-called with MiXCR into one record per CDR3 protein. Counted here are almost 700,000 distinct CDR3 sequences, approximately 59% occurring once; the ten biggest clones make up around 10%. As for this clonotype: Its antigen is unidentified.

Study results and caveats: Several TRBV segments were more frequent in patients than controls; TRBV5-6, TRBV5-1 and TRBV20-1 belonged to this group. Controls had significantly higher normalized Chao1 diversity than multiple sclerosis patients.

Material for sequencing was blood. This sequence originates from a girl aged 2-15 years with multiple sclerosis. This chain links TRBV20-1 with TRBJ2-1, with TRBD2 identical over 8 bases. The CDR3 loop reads CSAPSIGRADNEQFF. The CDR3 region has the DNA TGCAGTGCCCCTAGTATCGGGAGGGCGGACAATGAGCAGTTCTTC.